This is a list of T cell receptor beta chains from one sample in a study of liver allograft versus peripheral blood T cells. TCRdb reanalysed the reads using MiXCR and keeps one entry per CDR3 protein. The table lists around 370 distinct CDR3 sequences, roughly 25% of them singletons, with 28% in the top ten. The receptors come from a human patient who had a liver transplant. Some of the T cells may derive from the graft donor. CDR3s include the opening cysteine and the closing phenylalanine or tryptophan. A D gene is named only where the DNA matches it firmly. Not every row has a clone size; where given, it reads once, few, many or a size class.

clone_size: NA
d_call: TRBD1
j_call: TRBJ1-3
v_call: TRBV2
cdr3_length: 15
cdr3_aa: CASSTSTGVGNTIYF
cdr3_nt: TGTGCCAGCAGTACTTCAACAGGGGTAGGAAACACCATATATTTT

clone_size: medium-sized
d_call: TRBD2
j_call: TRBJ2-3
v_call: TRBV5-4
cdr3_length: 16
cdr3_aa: CATRLAGGRSTDTQYF
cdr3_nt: TGTGCCACCCGACTAGCGGGAGGGCGTAGCACAGATACGCAGTATTTT

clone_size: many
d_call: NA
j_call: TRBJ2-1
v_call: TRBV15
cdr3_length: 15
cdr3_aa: CATSREAGSYNEQFF
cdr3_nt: TGTGCCACCAGCAGAGAGGCAGGCTCCTACAATGAGCAGTTCTTC

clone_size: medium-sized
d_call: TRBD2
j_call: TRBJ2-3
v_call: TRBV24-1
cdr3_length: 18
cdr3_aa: CATSDFRATSGGTDTQYF
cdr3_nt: TGTGCCACCAGTGATTTTAGGGCGACTAGCGGGGGCACAGATACGCAGTATTTT

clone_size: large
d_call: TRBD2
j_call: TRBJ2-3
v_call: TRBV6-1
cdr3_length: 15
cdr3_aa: CASSRLAGGTDTQYF
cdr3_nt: TGTGCCAGCAGTCGACTAGCGGGAGGGACAGATACGCAGTATTTT

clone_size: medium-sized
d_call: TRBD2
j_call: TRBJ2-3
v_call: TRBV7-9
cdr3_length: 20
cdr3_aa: CASSLVWKGPLAGGCDTQYF
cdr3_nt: TGTGCCAGCAGCTTAGTTTGGAAGGGGCCTTTAGCGGGAGGCTGTGATACGCAGTATTTT

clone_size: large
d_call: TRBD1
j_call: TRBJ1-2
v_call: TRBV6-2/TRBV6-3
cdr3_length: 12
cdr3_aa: CASSRTGNEYTF
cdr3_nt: TGTGCCAGCAGCCGGACAGGGAACGAGTACACCTTC

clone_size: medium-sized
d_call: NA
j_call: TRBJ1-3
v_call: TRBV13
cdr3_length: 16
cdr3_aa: CASSLLAGVSGNTIYF
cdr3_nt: TGTGCCAGCAGCTTATTAGCAGGGGTCTCTGGAAACACCATATATTTT

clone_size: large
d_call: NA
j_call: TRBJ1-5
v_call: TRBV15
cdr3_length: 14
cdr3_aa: CATSTWDSNQPQHF
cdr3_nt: TGTGCCACCAGCACTTGGGACAGCAATCAGCCCCAGCATTTT

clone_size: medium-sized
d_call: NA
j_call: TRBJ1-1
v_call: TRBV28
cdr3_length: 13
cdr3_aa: CASSFFGGRLAFF
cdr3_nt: TGTGCCAGCAGTTTTTTCGGGGGGCGGTTAGCTTTCTTT

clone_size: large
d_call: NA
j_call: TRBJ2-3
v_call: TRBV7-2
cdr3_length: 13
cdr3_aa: CASSRENTDTQYF
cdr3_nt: TGTGCCAGCAGCCGAGAAAACACAGATACGCAGTATTTT

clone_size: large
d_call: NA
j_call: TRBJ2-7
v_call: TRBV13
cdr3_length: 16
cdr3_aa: CASSFKGGGTPYEQYF
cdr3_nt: TGTGCCAGCAGCTTTAAGGGGGGAGGAACCCCCTACGAGCAGTACTTC

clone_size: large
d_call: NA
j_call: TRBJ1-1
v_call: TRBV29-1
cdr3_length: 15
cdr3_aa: CSVWALGQSNTEAFF
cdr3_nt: TGCAGCGTGTGGGCACTCGGCCAGTCGAACACTGAAGCTTTCTTT

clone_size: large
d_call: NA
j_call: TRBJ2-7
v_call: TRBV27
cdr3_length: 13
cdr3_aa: CASSFVSSYEQYF
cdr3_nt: TGTGCCAGCAGTTTTGTCTCCTCCTACGAGCAGTACTTC

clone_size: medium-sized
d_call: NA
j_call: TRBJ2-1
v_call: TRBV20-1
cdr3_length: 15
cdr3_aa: CSVFGAGTGYNEQFF
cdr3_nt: TGCAGTGTTTTTGGGGCGGGGACGGGTTACAATGAGCAGTTCTTC

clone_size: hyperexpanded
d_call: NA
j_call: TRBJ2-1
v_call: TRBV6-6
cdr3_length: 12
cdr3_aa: CASSPGDNEQFF
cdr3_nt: TGTGCCAGCAGTCCGGGGGACAATGAGCAGTTCTTC

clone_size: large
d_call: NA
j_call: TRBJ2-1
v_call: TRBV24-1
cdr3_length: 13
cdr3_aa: CATSDPGYNEQFF
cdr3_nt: TGTGCCACCAGTGATCCTGGGTACAATGAGCAGTTCTTC

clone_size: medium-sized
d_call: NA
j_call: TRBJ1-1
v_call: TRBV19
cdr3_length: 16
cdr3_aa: CASSIDLRGSKTEAFF
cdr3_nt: TGTGCCAGTAGTATAGATCTCAGGGGTTCAAAGACTGAAGCTTTCTTT

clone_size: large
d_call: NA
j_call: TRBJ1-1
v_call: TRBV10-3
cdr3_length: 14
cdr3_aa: CAISESLRDREAFF
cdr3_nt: TGTGCCATCAGTGAGTCACTACGGGACCGTGAAGCTTTCTTT

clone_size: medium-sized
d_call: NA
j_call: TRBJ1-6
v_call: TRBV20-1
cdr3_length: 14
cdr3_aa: CSAIEGADNSPLHF
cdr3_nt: TGCAGTGCTATCGAGGGAGCGGATAATTCACCCCTCCACTTT

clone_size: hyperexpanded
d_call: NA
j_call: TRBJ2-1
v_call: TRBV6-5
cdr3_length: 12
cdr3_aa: CASSWQGGEQFF
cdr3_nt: TGTGCCAGCAGTTGGCAGGGCGGAGAGCAGTTCTTC

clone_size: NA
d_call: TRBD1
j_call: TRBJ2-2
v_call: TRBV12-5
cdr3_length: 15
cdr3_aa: CASGLGQGATGELFF
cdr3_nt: TGTGCTAGTGGTCTGGGACAGGGGGCGACCGGGGAGCTGTTTTTT

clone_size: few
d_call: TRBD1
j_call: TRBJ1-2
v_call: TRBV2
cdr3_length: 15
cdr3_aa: CASSEMRQGGSGYTF
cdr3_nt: TGTGCCAGCAGTGAAATGCGGCAGGGGGGAAGTGGCTACACCTTC

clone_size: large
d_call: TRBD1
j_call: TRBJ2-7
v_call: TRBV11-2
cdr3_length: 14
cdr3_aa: CASSLETGLGEQYF
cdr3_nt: TGTGCCAGCAGCTTGGAGACAGGGCTGGGCGAGCAGTACTTC

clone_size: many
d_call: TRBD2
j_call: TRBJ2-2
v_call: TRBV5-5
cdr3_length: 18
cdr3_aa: CASSLGLAGGANTGELFF
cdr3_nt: TGTGCCAGCAGCTTGGGATTAGCGGGGGGCGCGAACACCGGGGAGCTGTTTTTT

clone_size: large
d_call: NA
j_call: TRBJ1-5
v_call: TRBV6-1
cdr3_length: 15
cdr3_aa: CASTLAGNSNQPQHF
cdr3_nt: TGTGCCAGCACCCTAGCCGGAAATAGCAATCAGCCCCAGCATTTT

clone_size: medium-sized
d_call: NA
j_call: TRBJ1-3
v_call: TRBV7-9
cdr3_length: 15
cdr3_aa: CASSSSSFSGNTIYF
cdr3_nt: TGTGCCAGCAGCTCCAGCTCTTTCTCTGGAAACACCATATATTTT

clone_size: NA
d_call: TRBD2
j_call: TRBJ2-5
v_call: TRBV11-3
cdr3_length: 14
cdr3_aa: CASSFTSGSETQYF
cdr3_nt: TGTGCCAGCAGCTTTACTAGCGGGAGTGAGACCCAGTACTTC

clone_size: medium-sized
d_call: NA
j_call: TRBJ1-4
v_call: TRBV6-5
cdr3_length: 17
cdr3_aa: CASSQEDSRITNEKLFF
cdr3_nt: TGTGCCAGCAGTCAAGAGGACTCACGAATAACTAATGAAAAACTGTTTTTT

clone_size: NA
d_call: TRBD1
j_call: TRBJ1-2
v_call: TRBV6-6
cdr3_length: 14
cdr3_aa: CASSPGDRGRGYTF
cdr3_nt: TGTGCCAGCAGTCCGGGGGACAGGGGAAGGGGCTACACCTTC

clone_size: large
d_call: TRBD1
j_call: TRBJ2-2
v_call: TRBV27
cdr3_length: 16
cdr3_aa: CASKGYRQGNTGELFF
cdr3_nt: TGTGCCAGCAAAGGTTATCGACAGGGGAACACCGGGGAGCTGTTTTTT

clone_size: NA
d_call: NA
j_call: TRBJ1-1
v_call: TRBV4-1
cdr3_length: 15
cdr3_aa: CASSQEVTGLTEAFF
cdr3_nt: TGCGCCAGCAGCCAAGAAGTAACAGGGTTAACTGAAGCTTTCTTT

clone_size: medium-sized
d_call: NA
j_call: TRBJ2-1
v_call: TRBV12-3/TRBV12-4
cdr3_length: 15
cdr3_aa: CASSPTGGDYNEQFF
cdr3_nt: TGTGCCAGCAGTCCGACGGGGGGCGACTACAATGAGCAGTTCTTC

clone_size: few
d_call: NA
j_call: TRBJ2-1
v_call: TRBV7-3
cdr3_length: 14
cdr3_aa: CASSAISGGGEQFF
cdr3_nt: TGTGCCAGCAGTGCCATTTCGGGGGGCGGTGAGCAGTTCTTC

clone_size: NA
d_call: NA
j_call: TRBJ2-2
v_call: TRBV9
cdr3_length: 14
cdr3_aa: CASAPGQYTGELFF
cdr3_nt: TGTGCCAGCGCCCCTGGACAGTACACCGGGGAGCTGTTTTTT

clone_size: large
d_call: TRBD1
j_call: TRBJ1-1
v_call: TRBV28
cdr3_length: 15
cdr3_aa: CASSSGQAWNTEAFF
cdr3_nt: TGTGCCAGCAGTTCAGGACAGGCCTGGAACACTGAAGCTTTCTTT

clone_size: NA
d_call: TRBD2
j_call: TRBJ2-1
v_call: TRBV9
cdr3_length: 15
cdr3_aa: CASSVDGGAESEQFF
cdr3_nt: TGTGCCAGCAGCGTAGACGGGGGGGCGGAAAGTGAGCAGTTCTTC

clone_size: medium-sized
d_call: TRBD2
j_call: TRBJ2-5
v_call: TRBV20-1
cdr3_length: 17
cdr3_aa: CSASRSSGRVYQETQYF
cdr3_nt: TGCAGTGCTAGTCGCTCTAGCGGGAGGGTATACCAAGAGACCCAGTACTTC

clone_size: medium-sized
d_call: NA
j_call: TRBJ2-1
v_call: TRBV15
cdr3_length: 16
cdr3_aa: CATSSPEQGSWNEQFF
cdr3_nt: TGTGCCACCAGCAGCCCAGAGCAGGGGAGTTGGAATGAGCAGTTCTTC

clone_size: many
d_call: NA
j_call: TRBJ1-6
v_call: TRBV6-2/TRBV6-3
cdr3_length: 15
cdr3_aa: CASTPPTEGNSPLHF
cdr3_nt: TGTGCCAGCACCCCCCCGACAGAGGGAAATTCACCCCTCCACTTT

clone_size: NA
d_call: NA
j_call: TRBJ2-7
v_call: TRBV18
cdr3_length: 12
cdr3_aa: CASSPGGAEQYF
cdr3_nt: TGTGCCAGCTCACCAGGGGGGGCCGAGCAGTACTTC

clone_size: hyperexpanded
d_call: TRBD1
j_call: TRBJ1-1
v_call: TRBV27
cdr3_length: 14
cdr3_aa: CASNPGGMNTEAFF
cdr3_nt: TGTGCCAGCAACCCAGGGGGGATGAACACTGAAGCTTTCTTT

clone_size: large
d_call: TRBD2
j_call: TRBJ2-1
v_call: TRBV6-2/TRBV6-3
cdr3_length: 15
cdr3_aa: CASSPTSGGYNEQFF
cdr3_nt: TGTGCCAGCAGCCCCACTAGCGGGGGGTACAATGAGCAGTTCTTC

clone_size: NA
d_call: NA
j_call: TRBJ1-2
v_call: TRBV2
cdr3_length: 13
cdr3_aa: CASSAQENYGYTF
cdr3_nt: TGTGCCAGCAGTGCTCAGGAGAACTATGGCTACACCTTC

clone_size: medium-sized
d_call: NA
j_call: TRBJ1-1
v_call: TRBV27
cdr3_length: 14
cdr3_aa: CASRFTQGIGEAFF
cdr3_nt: TGTGCCAGCAGATTCACCCAGGGGATCGGTGAAGCTTTCTTT

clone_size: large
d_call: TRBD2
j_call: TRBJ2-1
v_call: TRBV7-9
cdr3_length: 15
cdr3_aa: CASSAGLADPNEQFF
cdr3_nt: TGTGCCAGCAGCGCCGGACTAGCGGACCCGAATGAGCAGTTCTTC